The present entry profiles one TCR beta chain with its context. Germline loops: CDR1 LGHDT, CDR2 YNNKEL (reference sequence). The V end was cut by 4 bases, the J end by 4 bases, with 8 bases between. The CDR3 spans 13 residues. Data came from immunoSEQ multiplex PCR; TCRdb stores just in-frame clones and leaves some out. The table has 90,000 to 150,000 clones, about nine tenths seen once. The data derive from a study of control samples from healthy donors and cancer patients. This receptor was taken from a middle-aged man in good health. This chain connects TRBV3-1 (or the pseudogene TRBV3-2) to TRBJ1-5; D is undetermined. The sequencing input was blood. The CDR3 DNA reads as TGTGCCAGCAGCCCTTTGGGGAATCAGCCCCAGCATTTT. It codes for CASSPLGNQPQHF.